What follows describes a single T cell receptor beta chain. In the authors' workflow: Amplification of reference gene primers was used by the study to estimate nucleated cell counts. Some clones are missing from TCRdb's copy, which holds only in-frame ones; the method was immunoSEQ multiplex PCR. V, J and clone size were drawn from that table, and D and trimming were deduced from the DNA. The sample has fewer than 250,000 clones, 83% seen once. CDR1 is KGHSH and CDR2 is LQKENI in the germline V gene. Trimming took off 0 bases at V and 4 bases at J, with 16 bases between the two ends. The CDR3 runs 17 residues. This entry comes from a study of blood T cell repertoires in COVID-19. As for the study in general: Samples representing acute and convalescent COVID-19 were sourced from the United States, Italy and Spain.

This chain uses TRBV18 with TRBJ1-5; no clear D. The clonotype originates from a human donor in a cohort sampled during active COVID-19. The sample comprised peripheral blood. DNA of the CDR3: TGTGCCAGCTCACCACCGGAGGGAAGTTACCTAAATCAGCCCCAGCATTTT. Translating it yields CASSPPEGSYLNQPQHF.